This is a list of T cell receptor beta chains from one sample in a study of blood T cells in healthy people across ages. TCRdb itself ran the 5' RACE reads through MiXCR, one entry per CDR3 protein. The table has about 800,000 distinct CDR3 sequences, roughly 64% seen once. Sequencing was done on a sample of blood. The receptors originated from a man aged 25-45 years in good health. CDR3s include the opening cysteine and the closing phenylalanine or tryptophan. The D gene is left open where the match is weak. Size is stated for part of the rows, as once, few or many counts, or as a class when the clone is expanded.

j_call d_call clone_size v_call cdr3_nt cdr3_aa
TRBJ1-4 TRBD1 few TRBV4-2 TGTGCCAGCAGCCCCAGACAGGGGGCGTATGAAAAACTGTTTTTT CASSPRQGAYEKLFF
TRBJ2-5 - - TRBV20-1 TGCAGTGTTCCGACTCGAACGGAGACCCAGTACTTC CSVPTRTETQYF
TRBJ2-7 TRBD1 - TRBV7-9 TGTGCCAGCAGCGCAGTCCGGGACAGCTACGAGCAGTACTTC CASSAVRDSYEQYF
TRBJ1-2 TRBD1 - TRBV7-9 TGTGCCAGCGCCGAGGGACAGCTCTACTATGGCTACACCTTC CASAEGQLYYGYTF
TRBJ2-7 TRBD2 few TRBV5-1 TGCGCCAGCAGCTTGATGGGGGGGAATGGATCCTACGAGCAGTACTTC CASSLMGGNGSYEQYF
TRBJ1-2 - many TRBV6-5 TGTGCCAGCAGTTACTCGGGTTATGGCTACACCTTC CASSYSGYGYTF
TRBJ2-1 - - TRBV7-2 TGTGCCAGCAGCTTAGTCCCGGGGCTAAGCTCCTACAATGAGCAGTTCTTC CASSLVPGLSSYNEQFF
TRBJ1-2 - - TRBV27 TGTGCCAGCAGTTTTGGACGGGGTGACGGCTACACCTTC CASSFGRGDGYTF
TRBJ2-3 - once TRBV4-1 TGCGCCAGCAGCCGGTCCGGGTCGGGAGACCCGGATACGCAGTATTTT CASSRSGSGDPDTQYF
TRBJ2-1 - once TRBV29-1 TGCAGCGTTGACTCAGAATATACCTACAATGAGCAGTTCTTC CSVDSEYTYNEQFF
TRBJ1-1 - once TRBV10-3 TGTGCCATCTTTGGGGGGGGTAACACTGAAGCTTTCTTT CAIFGGGNTEAFF
TRBJ2-7 - - TRBV20-1 TGCAGTGCCATACCGCGGCAGGGACCCTACGAGCAGTACTTC CSAIPRQGPYEQYF
TRBJ2-1 TRBD2 - TRBV7-3 TGTGCCAGCGGCGGGAGGGCCAATGAGCAGTTCTTC CASGGRANEQFF
TRBJ2-7 - - TRBV29-1 TGCAGCGTTGAAGATCCCGACCTCTACGAGCAGTACTTC CSVEDPDLYEQYF
TRBJ1-2 - - TRBV7-8 TGTGCCAGCAGCTTAGCCCTCAGGGCGCGACTCTATGGCTACACCTTC CASSLALRARLYGYTF
TRBJ2-1 - - TRBV6-2/TRBV6-3 TGTGCCAGCAGTTACTCGAAGTTCTTCCACAATGAGCAGTTCTTC CASSYSKFFHNEQFF
TRBJ2-1 - - TRBV20-1 TGCAGTGCTAGGTCCCCTAGCCCCCGGGCCAATGAGCAGTTCTTC CSARSPSPRANEQFF
TRBJ1-1 - - TRBV6-6 TGTGCCAGCAGTTACGCCCCCAACACTGAAGCTTTCTTT CASSYAPNTEAFF
TRBJ2-3 TRBD2 - TRBV27 TGTGCCAGCAGCCTCTCGGGACTAGCGGGATATACGCAGTATTTT CASSLSGLAGYTQYF
TRBJ1-2 - - TRBV7-2 TGTGTCTCCAGCTTACCGGGGGCGCAGGGACTCTATGGCTACACCTTC CVSSLPGAQGLYGYTF
TRBJ2-7 - - TRBV27 TGTGCCAGCAGTGCCGGGATTGGGGGATACGAGCAGTACTTC CASSAGIGGYEQYF
TRBJ2-3 - few TRBV9 TGTGCCAGCAGCGTCAGGTGGGGCACAGATACGCAGTATTTT CASSVRWGTDTQYF
TRBJ2-1 - - TRBV29-1 TGCAGCGTTGTTCGAGTTTTGCCCTCGTCCTACAATGAGCAGTTCTTC CSVVRVLPSSYNEQFF
TRBJ1-1 - - TRBV4-1 TGCGCCAGCAGCCACCCCGAGGGTATGGCTGAAGCTTTCTTT CASSHPEGMAEAFF
TRBJ2-5 TRBD1 - TRBV12-3/TRBV12-4 TGTGCCAGCAGCAAACCTGGGACAGGGTACCGAGAGACCCAGTACTTC CASSKPGTGYRETQYF
TRBJ1-6 - - TRBV7-2 TGTGCCAGCAGCTTAGTCACACAGGGAGGGGGAAATGGGTCACCCCTCCACTTT CASSLVTQGGGNGSPLHF
TRBJ2-5 - - TRBV4-3 TGCGCCAACAGCCAATTCGCGGGCGAGACCCAGTACTTC CANSQFAGETQYF
TRBJ2-1 TRBD2 - TRBV3-1 TGTGCCAGCAGCCAAGGGCGGGGGATCAACAATGAGCAGTTCTTC CASSQGRGINNEQFF
TRBJ1-2 TRBD1 - TRBV20-1 TGCGGTGCTCGGGACAGGGACCATAGCTATGGCTACACCTTC CGARDRDHSYGYTF
TRBJ2-2 - - TRBV7-2 TGTGCCAGCGAAAGCCTCACTAAGGATAACACCGGGGAGCTGTTTTTT CASESLTKDNTGELFF
TRBJ2-2 - - TRBV29-1 TGCAGCGTTGATGGCGCCGGGAGCACCGGGGAGCTGTTTTTT CSVDGAGSTGELFF
TRBJ2-7 - few TRBV7-2 TGTGCCAGCAGGGACTATGGGGGGACACACGAGCAGTACTTC CASRDYGGTHEQYF